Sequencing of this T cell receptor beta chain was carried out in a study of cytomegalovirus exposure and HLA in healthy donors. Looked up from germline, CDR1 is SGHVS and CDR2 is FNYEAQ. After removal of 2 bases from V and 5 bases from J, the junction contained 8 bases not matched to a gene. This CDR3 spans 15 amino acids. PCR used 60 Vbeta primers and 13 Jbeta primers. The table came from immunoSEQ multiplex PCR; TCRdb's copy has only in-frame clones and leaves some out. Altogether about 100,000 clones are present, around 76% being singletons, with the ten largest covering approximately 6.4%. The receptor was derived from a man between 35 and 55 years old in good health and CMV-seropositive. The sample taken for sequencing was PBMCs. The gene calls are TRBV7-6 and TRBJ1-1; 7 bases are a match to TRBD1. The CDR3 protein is CASSLWDREPTEAFF. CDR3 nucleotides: TGTGCCAGCAGCTTATGGGACAGAGAACCAACTGAAGCTTTCTTT.